One sample yielded the 27 T cell receptor beta chains listed below, sequenced in a study of blood T cell repertoires in COVID-19. Sequenced by immunoSEQ multiplex PCR; TCRdb stores in-frame clones only, minus some. The table has about 330,000 clones, under 95% seen once; the top ten hold about a fifth. Sequencing was carried out using PBMCs or T cells enriched from blood (not recorded which). These receptors were obtained from a woman in her 30s who had recovered from COVID-19.

The chain recombines TRBV28 with TRBJ1-1; perhaps TRBD1 as D (5 bases). V was clipped by 6 bases and J by 0 bases, with 8 bases between them. The CDR3 consists of 13 residues. CDR1 and CDR2 (germline): MDHEN, SYDVKM. The CDR3 here is CASRQELNTEAFF. The CDR3 DNA is TGTGCCAGCAGACAGGAATTGAACACTGAAGCTTTCTTT.

This sequence joins TRBV6-6 and TRBJ2-5, with D perhaps matching TRBD1 (5 bases). The germline V gene encodes CDR1 MNHNY and CDR2 SVGAGI (reference sequence). The germline V and J ends were trimmed by 4 bases and 5 bases, with 11 bases remaining between them. This CDR3 is 13 amino acids long. The CDR3 DNA is TGTGCCAGCAGTTTCGGCGCAGGGGAGACCCAGTACTTC. This encodes CASSFGAGETQYF.

The chain has TRBV15 and TRBJ2-7, with 9 bases that match TRBD1. V lost 1 base to trimming and J lost 7 bases; unmatched junction nucleotides: 5. Germline-derived CDR1 and CDR2 are LNHNV and YYDKDF (reference sequence). The CDR3 runs to 14 residues. The CDR3 nucleotides are TGTGCCACCAGCAGAGGCGTACAGGGGGCTGAGCAGTACTTC. It is translated as CATSRGVQGAEQYF.

V usage is TRBV9 and J usage is TRBJ2-7; 14 bases are shared with TRBD2. The junction had 5 bases not matched to a gene; V was cut back by 3 bases and J by 3 bases. The germline V gene encodes CDR1 SGDLS and CDR2 YYNGEE. The CDR3 loop spans 16 amino acids. CDR3 nucleotide sequence: TGTGCCAGCAGCGGGGGGACTAGCGGGAGTGACTACGAGCAGTACTTC. Translated, it gives CASSGGTSGSDYEQYF.

The chain employs TRBV7-3 and TRBJ1-1; 12 bases fit TRBD1. The CDR3 length is 22 residues. The J segment lost 7 bases and the V segment lost 4 bases, leaving 28 bases of the junction unmatched. From germline, CDR1 is SGHTA and CDR2 FQGTGA. CDR3 amino acids: CASSSLTKYGTGTGGARVEAFF. CDR3 DNA: TGTGCCAGCAGCTCTTTAACCAAATACGGTACCGGGACAGGGGGCGCGAGGGTTGAAGCTTTCTTT.

This chain joins TRBV18 and TRBJ1-5, with D uncertain. This CDR3 has 14 amino acids. V dropped 1 base and J dropped 1 base, with 5 bases sitting between them. Germline V gene sequence: CDR1 KGHSH, CDR2 LQKENI. The CDR3 loop reads CASSPLRSNQPQHF. The CDR3 bases are TGTGCCAGCTCACCACTTCGGAGCAATCAGCCCCAGCATTTT.

This clone was found once. The chain couples TRBV7-2 to TRBJ1-1; a possible D gene is TRBD1 (6 bases). This CDR3 contains 15 residues. Trimming took 7 bases from V and 5 from J, leaving 20 bases between them. Germline CDR1 is SGHTA and CDR2 is FQGNSA. This CDR3 reads CASTPRGGRDTEAFF. CDR3 nucleotide sequence: TGTGCCAGCACCCCGCGAGGGGGACGGGATACTGAAGCTTTCTTT.

This clone was recorded only once. V usage is TRBV7-2 and J usage is TRBJ2-2, with D possibly matching TRBD1 (5 bases). CDR1 and CDR2 (germline): SGHTA, FQGNSA. The CDR3 length is 12 residues. V lost 5 bases and J 7 bases, leaving 8 bases between the germline ends. The CDR3, as DNA: TGTGCCAGCAGCGCTGACAGCGGGGAGCTGTTTTTT. Translated: CASSADSGELFF.

This rearrangement joins TRBV28 to TRBJ1-5; D ambiguous. Trimming removed 4 bases from V and 0 bases from J, with 10 bases in between. This CDR3 spans 15 amino acids. CDR1 MDHEN and CDR2 SYDVKM come from the germline V gene. CDR3 coding DNA: TGTGCCAGCAGTTCGGCCGGGTATAGCAATCAGCCCCAGCATTTT. It specifies CASSSAGYSNQPQHF.

This clone was detected only once. The chain joins TRBV7-8 to TRBJ2-2; 13 bases line up with TRBD2. Losses at the gene ends were 5 bases for V and 5 bases for J; bases not matched to a gene: 11. This CDR3 comprises 18 residues. Looked up from germline, CDR1 is SGHVS and CDR2 is FQNEAQ. The CDR3 loop is CASSPAPGGLAGTGELFF. The CDR3 DNA follows: TGTGCCAGCAGCCCAGCACCGGGGGGACTAGCGGGGACCGGGGAGCTGTTTTTT. Variable domain in full (rest from reference TRBV7-8 and TRBJ2-2): GAGVSQSPRYKVAKRGQDVALRCDPISGHVSLFWYQQALGQGPEFLTYFQNEAQLDKSGLPSDRFFAERPEGSVSTLKIQRTQQEDSAVYLCASSPAPGGLAGTGELFFGEGSRLTVL.

The V gene is TRBV7-9, the J gene TRBJ2-7; D is perhaps TRBD1 (6 bases). The V and J ends lost 4 bases and 6 bases respectively, with 16 bases between them. This CDR3 region has 14 residues. Per germline, CDR1 SEHNR and CDR2 FQNEAQ (reference sequence). The CDR3 sequence: CASSSRDILLEQYF. The CDR3 bases are TGTGCCAGCAGCTCACGGGACATTCTTCTCGAGCAGTACTTC. The complete variable domain, with remaining parts taken from reference TRBV7-9 and TRBJ2-7, reads DTGVSQNPRHKITKRGQNVTFRCDPISEHNRLYWYRQTLGQGPEFLTYFQNEAQLEKSRLLSDRFSAERPKGSFSTLEIQRTEQGDSAMYLCASSSRDILLEQYFGPGTRLTVT.

This clone came up a few times. This sequence joins TRBV5-1 and TRBJ2-1; D is perhaps TRBD2 (6 bases). Germline CDR1 and CDR2: SGHRS and YFSETQ. This CDR3 has 13 residues. Trimming removed 4 bases from V and 10 bases from J, with 15 bases in between. The CDR3 DNA reads as TGCGCCAGCAGCCTAGGGACTGCCCAGGAGCAGTTCTTC. Encoded protein: CASSLGTAQEQFF.

The chain has TRBV7-9 and TRBJ2-7; perhaps TRBD1 as D (5 bases). Germline values: CDR1 SEHNR, CDR2 FQNEAQ (reference sequence). Trimming removed 3 bases from V and 3 bases from J, with 9 bases in between. The CDR3 runs to 13 residues. CDR3 bases: TGTGCCAGCAGCTTTGGACACTACTACGAGCAGTACTTC. As protein: CASSFGHYYEQYF.

This clone appeared once. The rearrangement joins TRBV5-8 to TRBJ2-5; 11 bases match TRBD2. Germline V gene data show CDR1 as SGHTS and CDR2 as YDEGEE. The V segment lost 4 bases and the J segment 4 bases; nucleotides outside the gene matches: 15. The CDR3 has 18 amino acids. CDR3 in amino acids: CASSPGALSGGAGETQYF. The CDR3 region has the DNA TGTGCCAGCAGCCCTGGGGCCCTTAGCGGGGGGGCCGGAGAGACCCAGTACTTC. Together with reference TRBV5-8 and TRBJ2-5, the CDR3 gives the full variable domain: EAGVTQSPTHLIKTRGQQATLRCSPISGHTSVYWYQQALGLGLQFLLWYDEGEERNRGNFPPRFSGRQFPNYSSELNVNALELEDSALYLCASSPGALSGGAGETQYFGPGTRLLVL.

The V gene is TRBV5-6, the J gene TRBJ1-2; 11 bases match TRBD1. V shed 0 bases, J shed 4 bases, and the junction held 5 bases outside the gene matches. CDR1 is SGHDT, CDR2 YYEEEE, per germline. The CDR3 is 16 amino acids. In DNA, the CDR3 is TGTGCCAGCAGCTTGGCAGGGGGGACAGGGGGCTATGGCTACACCTTC. Translation: CASSLAGGTGGYGYTF.

The J gene is TRBJ1-1, the V gene TRBV5-1; D remains ambiguous. Germline lookup yields CDR1 SGHRS and CDR2 YFSETQ. Deletions cut 7 bases from V and 0 bases from J, with 10 bases between. This CDR3 is 13 amino acids long. CDR3 sequence: CASSLQLNTEAFF. CDR3 DNA sequence: TGCGCCAGCTCGCTACAGCTGAACACTGAAGCTTTCTTT. The whole variable domain, remainder taken from reference TRBV5-1 and TRBJ1-1, is KAGVTQTPRYLIKTRGQQVTLSCSPISGHRSVSWYQQTPGQGLQFLFEYFSETQRNKGNFPGRFSGRQFSNSRSEMNVSTLELGDSALYLCASSLQLNTEAFFGQGTRLTVV.

The chain couples TRBV19 to TRBJ2-7; 8 positions agree with TRBD1. V shed 5 bases and J 3 bases; nucleotides not matched to a gene: 6. The CDR3 contains 14 residues. The germline V gene has CDR1 LNHDA and CDR2 SQIVND (reference sequence). In DNA form, the CDR3 reads TGTGCCAGTAGTCCCCCCGACAGGGGCTACGAGCAGTACTTC. Translation: CASSPPDRGYEQYF.

The genes are TRBV28 and TRBJ1-5; 10 bases align to TRBD1. Germline trimming cut 5 bases from V and 5 bases from J; bases unmatched to any gene: 6. The germline CDR1 and CDR2 sequences are MDHEN and SYDVKM. The CDR3 runs to 15 residues. CDR3 loop: CASSQRQGADQPQHF. The CDR3 DNA reads as TGTGCCAGCAGTCAAAGACAGGGGGCTGATCAGCCCCAGCATTTT.

V and J are TRBV11-3 and TRBJ2-3; the match to TRBD2 covers 9 bases. V shed 8 bases and J 5 bases; nucleotides not matched to a gene: 2. The germline V gene encodes CDR1 SGHNT and CDR2 YENEEA. This CDR3 contains 12 residues. For the CDR3, the DNA is TGTGCCAGCGGCGGGGGGGGAGATACGCAGTATTTT. Translation: CASGGGGDTQYF.

This sequence joins TRBV7-3 and TRBJ2-1; 10 nucleotides match TRBD1. V gave up 3 bases and J gave up 9 bases; unmatched junction bases: 5. In germline, CDR1 is SGHTA, CDR2 FQGTGA. The CDR3 length is 14 residues. The CDR3 region has the DNA TGTGCCAGCAGCTTGGGGACAGGGGATGGTGAGCAGTTCTTC. Protein sequence: CASSLGTGDGEQFF. The full variable domain, in which reference TRBV7-3 and TRBJ2-1 provide the parts outside the CDR3, is GAGVSQTPSNKVTEKGKYVELRCDPISGHTALYWYRQSLGQGPEFLIYFQGTGAADDSGLPNDRFFAVRPEGSVSTLKIQRTERGDSAVYLCASSLGTGDGEQFFGPGTRLTVL.

The V gene is TRBV7-2, the J gene TRBJ1-3; D uncertain. The CDR3 runs to 15 residues. Germline CDR1 and CDR2: SGHTA and FQGNSA. V was shortened by 6 bases and J by 0 bases, with 12 bases between the two germline ends. CDR3 DNA: TGTGCCAGCAGATCGAGCACGGGCTCTGGAAACACCATATATTTT. The encoded protein is CASRSSTGSGNTIYF.

The chain uses TRBV6-5 and TRBJ2-4, with 10 bases lining up with TRBD1. The CDR3 sequence is 14 residues long. Losses at the gene ends were 6 bases for V and 6 bases for J; bases not matched to a gene: 5. Germline CDR1 and CDR2: MNHEY and SVGAGI. The CDR3 DNA follows: TGTGCCAGCAGCCGGGGACAGGGGTCAAACATTCAGTACTTC. Its translation is CASSRGQGSNIQYF.

Note on this clone: The sample carries other DNA sequences with the same CDR3. The chain carries TRBV24-1 and TRBJ2-7; D unresolved. The CDR3 consists of 11 residues. Trimming stripped 3 bases from V and 3 bases from J, with 2 bases between. Germline assignment: CDR1 KGHDR and CDR2 SFDVKD. CDR3 amino acids: CATSDHYEQYF. CDR3 sequence (DNA): TGTGCCACCAGTGATCACTACGAGCAGTACTTC.

The chain recombines TRBV27 with TRBJ2-1, with 12 bases lining up with TRBD1. The CDR3 runs to 16 residues. The J segment lost 7 bases and the V segment lost 3 bases, leaving 7 bases of the junction unmatched. Germline V gene lookup returns CDR1 MNHEY and CDR2 SMNVEV (reference sequence). The CDR3 sequence is CASSLMGQGARNEQFF. In DNA, the CDR3 is TGTGCCAGCAGTTTGATGGGACAGGGGGCGAGGAATGAGCAGTTCTTC.

This clone was detected once. The chain is built from TRBV15 and TRBJ1-5, with D possibly matching TRBD1 (6 bases). V lost 5 bases to trimming and J lost 1 base, with 15 bases between them. The CDR3 covers 16 residues. Germline CDR1 LNHNV, CDR2 YYDKDF (reference sequence). DNA for the CDR3: TGTGCCACCAGCGCCCGACAGGTGGGGAGCAATCAGCCCCAGCATTTT. It codes for CATSARQVGSNQPQHF.

CDR3 loop: CASSQDRPVSGANVLTF. The CDR3 nucleotides are TGTGCCAGCAGCCAAGACAGGCCGGTCTCTGGGGCCAACGTCCTGACTTTC. The chain combines TRBV7-8 with TRBJ2-6; possibly TRBD1 for D (6 bases). CDR1 is SGHVS, CDR2 FQNEAQ, per germline. The CDR3 contains 17 residues. Trimming shortened V by 5 bases and J by 0 bases, and 14 bases separated the two germline ends.

V gene TRBV9 combines with J gene TRBJ2-3; no clear D. The CDR3 has 13 residues. Trimming removed 1 base at V and 4 bases at J, with 7 bases between. From germline, CDR1 is SGDLS and CDR2 YYNGEE. The CDR3 is CASSVSPADTQYF. The DNA of the CDR3 is TGTGCCAGCAGCGTATCCCCCGCAGATACGCAGTATTTT.